These 15 T cell receptor beta chains share one sample of origin, sequenced in a study of T cell responses to AZD1222 COVID-19 vaccine. The data were produced by immunoSEQ multiplex PCR, yet TCRdb's version contains in-frame clones alone and is incomplete. The table has tens of thousands of clones, about 93% seen once. The material sequenced was peripheral blood, taken 28 days after the second AZD1222 dose. The source is an adult who received the AZD1222 COVID-19 vaccine.

This sequence joins TRBV6-5 and TRBJ2-7, with D perhaps being TRBD1 or TRBD2 (5 bases each). V was shortened by 6 bases and J by 3 bases, with 15 bases between the two germline ends. In germline, CDR1 is MNHEY, CDR2 SVGAGI. This CDR3 region has 14 residues. CDR3 nucleotide sequence: TGTGCCAGCAGAGGTTCTGGGGCGGGCTACGAGCAGTACTTC. Translation: CASRGSGAGYEQYF.

V and J are TRBV5-1 and TRBJ1-1, with D maybe TRBD1 (5 bases). This CDR3 comprises 13 residues. V was clipped by 9 bases and J by 2 bases, with 14 bases between them. Per the germline V gene, CDR1 is SGHRS and CDR2 is YFSETQ. In nucleotides, the CDR3 is TGCGCCACCCGGGGGGGGATTAACACTGAAGCTTTCTTT. This codes for CATRGGINTEAFF.

The V gene is TRBV23-1, the J gene TRBJ1-1; D is unclear. TRBV23-1 is sorted into the ORF group, with uncertain function. Trimming stripped 4 bases from V and 2 bases from J, with 8 bases between. This CDR3 contains 13 residues. For the CDR3, the DNA is TGCGCCAGCAGTCGGACCGTTAACACTGAAGCTTTCTTT. It translates to CASSRTVNTEAFF.

This rearrangement joins TRBV6-2 or TRBV6-3 to TRBJ1-4; perhaps TRBD1 as D (6 bases). This CDR3 comprises 16 residues. The germline CDR1 and CDR2 sequences are MNHEY and SVGEGT. With 5 bases removed from V and 5 bases from J, the gap between germline ends came to 18 bases. The DNA of the CDR3 is TGTGCCAGCAGTCCAGGGCAAGCAGGGGTGAATGAAAAACTGTTTTTT. Residues: CASSPGQAGVNEKLFF.

The chain uses TRBV5-1 and TRBJ2-3; 9 bases fit TRBD2. V shed 4 bases and J 4 bases; nucleotides not matched to a gene: 4. Germline CDR1 reads SGHRS; CDR2 reads YFSETQ. The CDR3 has 14 amino acids. CDR3 DNA: TGCGCCAGCAGCCAGAGACTAGCGGCAGATACGCAGTATTTT. Protein sequence: CASSQRLAADTQYF.

The V and J genes are TRBV6-5 and TRBJ1-1; D is uncertain. Germline assignment: CDR1 MNHEY and CDR2 SVGAGI. The CDR3 extends over 14 amino acids. Trimming removed 2 bases from V and 1 base from J, with 8 bases in between. The CDR3 nucleotides are TGTGCCAGCAGTTACAGGGCGGGGAACACTGAAGCTTTCTTT. This codes for CASSYRAGNTEAFF.

This clone was counted only a few times. The chain joins TRBV18 to TRBJ1-4; 7 nucleotides agree with TRBD1. With V trimmed by 3 bases and J by 2 bases, 0 bases remained unmatched. The germline V gene has CDR1 KGHSH and CDR2 LQKENI. The CDR3 has 14 residues. In DNA, the CDR3 is TGTGCCAGCTCACCGGACAGGACTAATGAAAAACTGTTTTTT. This sequence encodes CASSPDRTNEKLFF.

The V call is TRBV20-1, the J call TRBJ1-2; D is undetermined. The V end was cut by 0 bases, the J end by 7 bases, with 6 bases between. CDR1 DFQATT and CDR2 SNEGSKA come from the germline V gene (reference sequence). The CDR3 loop spans 11 amino acids. The CDR3 DNA reads TGCAGTGCTAGAGATGCGGGTGGCTACACCTTC. This encodes CSARDAGGYTF.

A single count supports this clone. The gene calls are TRBV2 and TRBJ1-1; 9 positions match TRBD1. Looked up from germline, CDR1 is SNHLY and CDR2 is FYNNEI. The junction had 1 base not matched to a gene; V was cut back by 4 bases and J by 1 base. The CDR3 sequence is 14 residues long. The CDR3 is CASSVDRGNTEAFF. The CDR3 DNA follows: TGTGCCAGCAGTGTGGACAGGGGGAACACTGAAGCTTTCTTT.

The chain has TRBV2 and TRBJ1-2; tentatively, D is TRBD1 (5 bases). The germline gives CDR1 SNHLY, CDR2 FYNNEI. V was clipped by 9 bases and J by 10 bases, with 9 bases between them. The CDR3 length is 9 residues. The CDR3 DNA follows: TGTGCCAGAGAAGGGGACTACACCTTC. Translating gives CAREGDYTF.

V gene TRBV30 combines with J gene TRBJ2-1, with 13 bases lining up with TRBD2. With 2 bases clipped from V and 8 bases from J, the junction kept 9 bases outside the gene matches. Germline loops: CDR1 GTSNPN, CDR2 SVGIG (reference sequence). The CDR3 runs to 16 residues. CDR3 sequence (DNA): TGTGCCTGGAGTAAAGGACTAGCGGGGGCCGGGGATGAGCAGTTCTTC. Protein sequence: CAWSKGLAGAGDEQFF.

The chain employs TRBV3-1 (or the pseudogene TRBV3-2) and TRBJ2-2; the D call may be TRBD1 or TRBD2 (5 bases each). The CDR3 has 16 residues. The V end was cut by 4 bases, the J end by 6 bases, with 18 bases between. CDR1 is LGHDT and CDR2 is YNNKEL in the germline V gene (reference sequence). The CDR3 DNA follows: TGTGCCAGCAGCCCGAGGGGTGGACCTTCTTCCGGGGAGCTGTTTTTT. Its protein is CASSPRGGPSSGELFF.

The chain uses TRBV28 and TRBJ1-1; 12 bases fit TRBD1. Germline CDR1 and CDR2: MDHEN and SYDVKM. V lost 5 bases to trimming and J lost 4 bases; unmatched junction nucleotides: 5. The CDR3 length is 15 residues. CDR3 loop: CASSRDRGLGTEAFF. For the CDR3, the DNA is TGTGCCAGCAGTCGGGACAGGGGGCTGGGCACTGAAGCTTTCTTT.

The rearrangement uses TRBV30 and TRBJ1-5; no clear D. The CDR3 spans 15 residues. V lost 1 base, J lost 6 bases, and 16 bases lay in between. Germline V gene lookup returns CDR1 GTSNPN and CDR2 SVGIG (reference sequence). The CDR3 loop is CAWSGAPSGGQPQHF. The CDR3 coding sequence is TGTGCCTGGAGTGGGGCCCCTTCGGGCGGTCAGCCCCAGCATTTT.

The CDR3 spells CASSMRQGMGYTF. For the CDR3, the DNA is TGTGCCAGCAGCATGAGACAGGGGATGGGCTACACCTTC. The J gene is TRBJ1-2, the V gene TRBV6-4; the match to TRBD1 covers 8 bases. The CDR3 is 13 amino acids. V was clipped by 6 bases and J by 8 bases; unmatched bases: 8. In germline, CDR1 is MRHNA, CDR2 SNTAGT.